This T cell receptor (beta chain) was observed in a study of T cells expressing NK-cell markers. Across the study: Underlying the TCR beta repertoires were sorted CD3+CD56+NKG2C+, CD3+CD56+NKG2C- and CD3+CD56-NKG2C+ T cells. Study-wide results and limits: HCMV specificity of the expanded NKG2C+ T cell clones stayed unclear.

Details on this clonotype: Its antigen is undetermined.

TCRdb re-called the 5' RACE reads and shows each CDR3 protein once, DNA omitted. The ten most abundant clones cover roughly 3.5% of a sample with 550,000 or so distinct CDR3 sequences. Per the germline V gene, CDR1 is ENHRY and CDR2 is SYGVKD. This CDR3 is 13 amino acids long. Input material: blood T cells: a sorted CD56 or NKG2C T cell subset, CD4+ or CD8+ T cells, or bulk PBMC T cells (not recorded which). The TCR originated in a man younger than 35 in good health. The V gene is TRBV10-3, the J gene TRBJ2-2. CDR3 residues: CAISEAATGELFF.